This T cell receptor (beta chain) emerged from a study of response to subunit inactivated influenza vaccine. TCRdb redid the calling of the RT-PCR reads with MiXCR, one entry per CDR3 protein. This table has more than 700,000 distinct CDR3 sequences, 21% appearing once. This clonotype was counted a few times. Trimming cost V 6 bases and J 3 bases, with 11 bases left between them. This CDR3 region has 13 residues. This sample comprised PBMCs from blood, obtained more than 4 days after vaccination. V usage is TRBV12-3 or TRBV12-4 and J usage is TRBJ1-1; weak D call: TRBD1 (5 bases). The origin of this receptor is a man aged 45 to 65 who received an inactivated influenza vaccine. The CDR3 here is CASRRGEYTEAFF. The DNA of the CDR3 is TGTGCCAGCAGGAGAGGGGAGTACACTGAAGCTTTCTTT.